Described below is a single TCR beta chain sequence and its context. These data belong to a study of PD-1 blockade in classical Hodgkin lymphoma. TCRdb's table, derived via immunoSEQ multiplex PCR, lists solely in-frame clones and lacks some. Altogether about 61,000 clones are present, more than 80% being singletons, with the ten largest covering 15%. The CDR3 consists of 13 residues. The ends were cut back, 5 bases at V and 3 bases at J, with 11 bases in the middle. The germline CDR1 and CDR2 sequences are SEHNR and FQNEAQ (reference sequence). Every patient relapsed after autologous stem cell transplantation, and brentuximab vedotin exposure varied.

This sequence originates from a human donor with classical Hodgkin lymphoma. The rearrangement joins TRBV7-9 to TRBJ2-7, with D hard to call. This sample comprised peripheral blood mononuclear cells (PBMCs), obtained at baseline. The CDR3, as DNA: TGTGCCAGCAGCCCTCTGGGCTTCTACGAGCAGTACTTC. Translating gives CASSPLGFYEQYF.